These 32 T cell receptor beta chains were sequenced from one sample in a study of cytomegalovirus exposure and HLA in healthy donors. The table came from immunoSEQ multiplex PCR; TCRdb's copy has only in-frame clones and leaves some out. The sample has approximately 57,000 clones; approximately 95% are singletons. What was sequenced was PBMCs. These TCRs come from a woman aged 18-30 years in good health and CMV-seronegative.

V and J are TRBV21-1 and TRBJ1-4. TRBV21-1 constitutes a pseudogene. This CDR3 comprises 20 residues. CDR3 region: CASSDRGETSTGLVDEKLFF. CDR3 nucleotide sequence: TGTGCCAGCAGCGACCGGGGGGAGACCTCTACAGGGTTGGTCGATGAAAAACTGTTTTTT.

The V gene is TRBV6-1, the J gene TRBJ1-2; 8 positions match TRBD1. This CDR3 region has 13 residues. Trimming took 6 bases from V and 3 from J; bases not matched to a gene: 3. From germline, CDR1 is MNHNS and CDR2 SASEGT. CDR3 loop: CASRDRVDYGYTF. Written as DNA, the CDR3 is TGTGCCAGCAGGGACAGGGTCGACTATGGCTACACCTTC.

The J gene is TRBJ2-3, the V gene TRBV5-6; TRBD2 agrees at 13 bases. The V gene's germline CDR1 is SGHDT and CDR2 YYEEEE. Trimming removed 4 bases from V and 4 bases from J; junction bases left unmatched: 12. The CDR3 loop spans 18 amino acids. CDR3 amino acids: CASSRNGLAGVRADTQYF. The CDR3, as DNA: TGTGCCAGCAGCAGAAATGGACTAGCGGGAGTCAGGGCAGATACGCAGTATTTT.

The gene calls are TRBV5-4 and TRBJ1-2, with 9 bases aligning to TRBD1. In germline, CDR1 is SGHNT, CDR2 YYREEE (reference sequence). V was pared by 1 base and J by 0 bases, with 4 bases of the junction left unmatched. This CDR3 is built from 16 residues. The CDR3 reads CASSLFGQGTNYGYTF. The CDR3 nucleotides are TGTGCCAGCAGCTTGTTTGGACAGGGGACTAACTATGGCTACACCTTC.

This clone occurred once. The chain carries TRBV18 and TRBJ1-2; 10 nucleotides line up with TRBD1. Germline V gene sequence: CDR1 KGHSH, CDR2 LQKENI. Trimming removed 6 bases from V and 0 bases from J; junction bases left unmatched: 4. This CDR3 is built from 15 residues. CDR3 protein: CASSTGGSSNYGYTF. Written as DNA, the CDR3 is TGTGCCAGCTCGACAGGGGGCTCCTCTAACTATGGCTACACCTTC.

This chain uses TRBV27 with TRBJ2-3; 7 bases fit TRBD2. The CDR3 contains 16 residues. CDR1 MNHEY and CDR2 SMNVEV come from the germline V gene (reference sequence). Trimming at V came to 3 bases and at J to 2 bases, leaving 8 bases not matched to a gene. CDR3 region: CASSFFAGRPTDTQYF. In DNA, the CDR3 is TGTGCCAGCAGTTTTTTTGCCGGGAGGCCCACAGATACGCAGTATTTT.

The rearrangement uses TRBV6-1 and TRBJ1-1; D is unclear. CDR3 length: 11 residues. The germline V gene has CDR1 MNHNS and CDR2 SASEGT. The CDR3 bases are TGTGTTAGCCTAACGGGTTTTGAAGCTTTCTTT. Residues: CVSLTGFEAFF.

The chain has TRBV6-4 and TRBJ2-3, with 10 bases lining up with TRBD2. Germline V lookup: CDR1 MRHNA, CDR2 SNTAGT. V shed 6 bases, J shed 1 base, and the junction held 4 bases outside the gene matches. CDR3 length: 15 residues. The CDR3 spells CASSEGTSGTDTQYF. DNA for the CDR3: TGTGCCAGCAGCGAAGGGACTAGCGGCACAGATACGCAGTATTTT.

This clone was detected only a few times. The chain uses TRBV5-4 and TRBJ1-1, with 10 bases identical to TRBD1. CDR3 length: 14 amino acids. V was pared by 4 bases and J by 1 base, with 1 base of the junction left unmatched. CDR1 and CDR2 from the germline V gene are SGHNT and YYREEE (reference sequence). CDR3 loop: CASSRDRGNTEAFF. The CDR3 DNA is TGTGCCAGCAGCCGGGACAGGGGGAACACTGAAGCTTTCTTT.

The chain recombines TRBV4-3 with TRBJ2-3, with D perhaps matching TRBD1 (6 bases). Germline CDR1 reads LGHNA; CDR2 reads YSLEER. The CDR3 extends over 16 amino acids. V was pared by 1 base and J by 0 bases, with 11 bases between. The CDR3, as DNA: TGCGCCAGCAGCCAAGGGGGACACCCTAGCACAGATACGCAGTATTTT. This encodes CASSQGGHPSTDTQYF.

J is TRBJ1-2 and V is TRBV18; D may be TRBD1 (5 bases). V lost 6 bases and J 6 bases, leaving 14 bases between the germline ends. The CDR3 has 13 residues. The germline V gene encodes CDR1 KGHSH and CDR2 LQKENI. This chain's CDR3 is CASSPGGDHGYTF. The CDR3 region has the DNA TGTGCCAGCTCCCCTGGAGGGGATCATGGCTACACCTTC.

This clone has just one count. The chain joins TRBV7-2 to TRBJ2-1, with 7 bases that match TRBD2. Per germline, CDR1 SGHTA and CDR2 FQGNSA. The CDR3 is made up of 16 amino acids. With V trimmed by 2 bases and J by 2 bases, 6 bases remained unmatched. The DNA of the CDR3 is TGTGCCAGCAGCTTATACACTAGCGAGACCTACAATGAGCAGTTCTTC. Amino acids: CASSLYTSETYNEQFF.

The chain carries TRBV5-4 and TRBJ1-2; TRBD1 matches 8 bases. Germline-derived CDR1 and CDR2 are SGHNT and YYREEE (reference sequence). The CDR3 runs to 17 residues. V lost 5 bases, J lost 4 bases, and 16 bases stayed unmatched. The CDR3 DNA sequence: TGTGCCAGCAGTCACAAGGGTCCGACAGGGGCTGGCTATGGCTACACCTTC. Translated: CASSHKGPTGAGYGYTF.

The chain couples TRBV9 to TRBJ2-5; 11 positions agree with TRBD1. The germline V gene encodes CDR1 SGDLS and CDR2 YYNGEE. The CDR3 is 15 residues long. V lost 4 bases, J lost 5 bases, and 7 bases stayed unmatched. CDR3: CASSPGTGGRETQYF. Here the CDR3 DNA reads TGTGCCAGCAGCCCTGGGACAGGGGGGAGGGAGACCCAGTACTTC.

The J gene is TRBJ2-7, the V gene TRBV2; a possible D gene is TRBD1 (6 bases). The germline CDR1 and CDR2 sequences are SNHLY and FYNNEI. Trimming left V 3 bases short and J 4 bases short, with 7 bases between. The CDR3 has 12 amino acids. DNA for the CDR3: TGTGCCAGCAGTGACAGGGGATACGAGCAGTACGTC. It encodes CASSDRGYEQYV.

The rearrangement links TRBV30 to TRBJ1-4, with 9 bases identical to TRBD1. V lost 5 bases and J lost 7; bases outside the gene matches: 11. The CDR3 runs 15 residues. The germline V gene encodes CDR1 GTSNPN and CDR2 SVGIG (reference sequence). The CDR3 bases are TGTGCCTGGGCGACTCCGGGACAGGGCCCTGAAAAACTGTTTTTT. Encoded protein: CAWATPGQGPEKLFF.

The V gene is TRBV19, the J gene TRBJ1-6; TRBD1 is a possible D gene (6 bases). The CDR3 runs to 15 residues. V was cut by 9 bases and J by 5 bases, with 17 bases left in between. In germline, CDR1 is LNHDA, CDR2 SQIVND (reference sequence). CDR3 coding DNA: TGTGCCAGCAGGGGCCCTACCACTAATAATTCACCCCTCCACTTT. Its translation is CASRGPTTNNSPLHF.

This chain joins TRBV7-8 and TRBJ1-1; D not resolved. The CDR3 covers 13 residues. V shed 1 base and J shed 6 bases, with 9 bases lying between them. In germline, CDR1 is SGHVS, CDR2 FQNEAQ. This CDR3 reads CASSLVSAAEAFF. The CDR3 DNA is TGTGCCAGCAGCTTAGTTAGTGCCGCTGAAGCTTTCTTT.

This rearrangement joins TRBV9 to TRBJ2-2; 7 bases align to TRBD1. V trimming: 4 bases; J trimming: 4 bases; junction bases outside the gene matches: 10. Germline V gene sequence: CDR1 SGDLS, CDR2 YYNGEE. The CDR3 is 16 amino acids. CDR3 amino acids: CASSPRKGAGTGELFF. The CDR3 nucleotides read TGTGCCAGCAGCCCGCGAAAGGGGGCCGGCACCGGGGAGCTGTTTTTT.

The rearrangement joins TRBV6-6 to TRBJ1-6, with TRBD1 as a possible D gene (5 bases). The V and J ends lost 8 bases and 7 bases respectively, with 18 bases between them. Germline V CDR1 and CDR2: MNHNY, SVGAGI (reference sequence). The CDR3 covers 15 residues. CDR3 region: CASLDRRGSNSPLHF. CDR3 bases: TGTGCCAGCCTTGACCGGAGGGGATCGAATTCACCCCTCCACTTT.

The gene calls are TRBV9 and TRBJ2-7; D unresolved. Germline CDR1 reads SGDLS; CDR2 reads YYNGEE. V lost 0 bases and J 0 bases, leaving 7 bases between the germline ends. The CDR3 totals 14 residues. The CDR3 region has the DNA TGTGCCAGCAGCGTAGAGCACAGCTCCTACGAGCAGTACTTC. It translates to CASSVEHSSYEQYF.

V is TRBV5-8 and J is TRBJ2-2, with a weak D call TRBD2 (6 bases). Looked up from germline, CDR1 is SGHTS and CDR2 is YDEGEE. The V end was cut by 6 bases, the J end by 1 base, with 19 bases between. The CDR3 runs to 17 residues. The CDR3 DNA reads TGTGCCAGCATCCGGCGGTCACTAGCCATGAACACCGGGGAGCTGTTTTTT. It codes for CASIRRSLAMNTGELFF.

This sequence joins TRBV11-1 and TRBJ1-2; D is uncertain. The V gene lost 4 bases and the J gene lost 3 bases, with 12 bases spanning the gap. This CDR3 comprises 14 residues. Germline V CDR1 and CDR2: SGHAT, FQDESV (reference sequence). The CDR3 DNA sequence: TGTGCCAGCAGCTCCTCCCGGGTATACTATGGCTACACCTTC. Its protein is CASSSSRVYYGYTF. Full variable domain (remainder filled in from reference TRBV11-1 and TRBJ1-2): EAEVAQSPRYKITEKSQAVAFWCDPISGHATLYWYRQILGQGPELLVQFQDESVVDDSQLPKDRFSAERLKGVDSTLKIQPAELGDSAMYLCASSSSRVYYGYTFGSGTRLTVV.

The chain recombines TRBV7-2 with TRBJ2-3; TRBD2 agrees at 7 bases. CDR1 and CDR2 (germline): SGHTA, FQGNSA. The CDR3 has 14 residues. Trimming at V came to 6 bases and at J to 1 base, leaving 4 bases not matched to a gene. The CDR3 coding sequence is TGTGCCAGCAGGAGCGGGGTCGGCACAGATACGCAGTATTTT. Its protein product is CASRSGVGTDTQYF.

Notes on this clone: Different DNA sequences within this sample yield the same CDR3. The V call is TRBV28, the J call TRBJ2-3, with a tentative D call TRBD2 (5 bases). The length of the CDR3 is 14 residues. Trimming removed 3 bases at V and 1 base at J, with 8 bases between. Germline V gene sequence: CDR1 MDHEN, CDR2 SYDVKM. The CDR3 reads CASSFLAGTDTQYF. The CDR3 nucleotides read TGTGCCAGCAGTTTCCTAGCAGGCACAGATACGCAGTATTTT.

J is TRBJ2-7 and V is TRBV6-5, with 7 bases fitting TRBD2. Germline assignment: CDR1 MNHEY and CDR2 SVGAGI. With V trimmed by 6 bases and J by 0 bases, 2 bases remained unmatched. The CDR3 covers 13 residues. The CDR3 loop is CASRGLDSYEQYF. CDR3 bases: TGTGCCAGCAGAGGACTAGACTCCTACGAGCAGTACTTC.

This chain links TRBV6-5 with TRBJ1-2, with 7 bases fitting TRBD1. The CDR3 is 14 residues long. From germline, CDR1 is MNHEY and CDR2 SVGAGI. J gave up 6 bases and V 0 bases, and 4 bases lay outside the gene matches. In DNA, the CDR3 is TGTGCCAGCAGTTACTCTAGACAGGGAGATGGCTACACCTTC. Translation: CASSYSRQGDGYTF.

The rearrangement joins TRBV30 to TRBJ1-2; D possibly corresponds to TRBD1 (5 bases). V was shortened by 0 bases and J by 6 bases, with 14 bases between the two germline ends. The CDR3 totals 14 residues. The germline gives CDR1 GTSNPN, CDR2 SVGIG (reference sequence). CDR3 region: CAWSVPPGLDGYTF. CDR3 coding DNA: TGTGCCTGGAGTGTACCCCCAGGGTTGGATGGCTACACCTTC.

The chain combines TRBV6-6 with TRBJ1-1; the D gene is possibly TRBD1 (6 bases). Germline CDR1 reads MNHNY; CDR2 reads SVGAGI (reference sequence). The CDR3 spans 13 residues. Trimming took 5 bases from V and 5 from J, leaving 12 bases between them. CDR3 residues: CASSAQGSTEAFF. The CDR3 region has the DNA TGTGCCAGCAGTGCTCAGGGGTCGACTGAAGCTTTCTTT.

The chain has TRBV7-9 and TRBJ1-1, with TRBD1 matching 8 bases. CDR3 size: 13 residues. V dropped 6 bases and J dropped 4; count of bases not matched to a gene: 4. The germline CDR1 and CDR2 sequences are SEHNR and FQNEAQ (reference sequence). The CDR3 spells CASSQGAITEAFF. In nucleotides, the CDR3 is TGTGCCAGCAGTCAGGGGGCAATCACTGAAGCTTTCTTT.

The chain carries TRBV20-1 and TRBJ2-1; no reliable D call. Per the germline V gene, CDR1 is DFQATT and CDR2 is SNEGSKA (reference sequence). The CDR3 sequence is 10 residues long. V was shortened by 5 bases and J by 8 bases, with 7 bases between the two germline ends. The CDR3 region has the DNA TGCAGTGCTCCTAATGATGAGCAGTTCTTC. Its protein is CSAPNDEQFF.

The chain uses TRBV15 and TRBJ1-2; 11 nucleotides line up with TRBD1. This CDR3 contains 14 residues. The ends lost 5 bases at V and 8 bases at J; junction bases unmatched: 7. The germline V gene has CDR1 LNHNV and CDR2 YYDKDF (reference sequence). The CDR3 DNA follows: TGTGCCACCAGCGTCCTGGACAGGGGGCAAGGCTACACCTTC. It yields the protein CATSVLDRGQGYTF.